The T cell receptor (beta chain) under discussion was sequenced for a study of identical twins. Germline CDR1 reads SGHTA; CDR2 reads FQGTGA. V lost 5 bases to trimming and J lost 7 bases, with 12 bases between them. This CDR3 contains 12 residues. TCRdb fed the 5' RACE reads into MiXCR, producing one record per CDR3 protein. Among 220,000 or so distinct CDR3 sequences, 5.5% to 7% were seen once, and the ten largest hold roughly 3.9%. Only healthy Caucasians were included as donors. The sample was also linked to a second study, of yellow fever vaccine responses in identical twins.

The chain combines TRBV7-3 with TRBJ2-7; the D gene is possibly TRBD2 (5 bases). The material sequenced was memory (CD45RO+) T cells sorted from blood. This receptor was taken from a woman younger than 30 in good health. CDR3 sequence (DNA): TGTGCCAGCAGCAGCTACCGGGGTGAGCAGTACTTC. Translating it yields CASSSYRGEQYF. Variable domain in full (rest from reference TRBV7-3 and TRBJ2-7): GAGVSQTPSNKVTEKGKYVELRCDPISGHTALYWYRQSLGQGPEFLIYFQGTGAADDSGLPNDRFFAVRPEGSVSTLKIQRTERGDSAVYLCASSSYRGEQYFGPGTRLTVT.